These T cell receptor beta chains were read from a single sample in a study of patients and donors after allogeneic stem cell transplantation. TCRdb reprocessed the RT-PCR reads via MiXCR and lists one record per CDR3 protein. The sample has approximately 410,000 distinct CDR3 sequences, 16% seen once. Sequencing was performed on blood, either unsorted or a sorted T cell fraction (not recorded which). The receptors were gathered from a human donor who was either an allogeneic HSCT recipient or a stem cell or donor lymphocyte infusion donor (not recorded which). It is not recorded whose cells these are; they may come from a transplant donor. The CDR3 runs from the conserved cysteine through the conserved F or W. The order of the fields is clone size, V gene, D gene, J gene, CDR3 protein, CDR3 DNA. A D gene is named only where the DNA matches it firmly. Part of the rows lack a size; the others show once, few, many or a class for expanded clones.

clone_size: NA
v_call: TRBV3-1
d_call: NA
j_call: TRBJ2-5
cdr3_aa: CASSPQGWRETQYF
cdr3_nt: TGTGCCAGCAGCCCACAGGGTTGGAGAGAGACCCAGTACTTC

clone_size: few
v_call: TRBV2
d_call: TRBD1
j_call: TRBJ2-3
cdr3_aa: CASRRGQGSDTQYF
cdr3_nt: TGTGCCAGCAGACGGGGACAGGGCTCAGATACGCAGTATTTT

clone_size: many
v_call: TRBV4-2
d_call: NA
j_call: TRBJ1-3
cdr3_aa: CASSQDIGRGSGNTIYF
cdr3_nt: TGTGCCAGCAGCCAAGATATTGGCAGAGGCTCTGGAAACACCATATATTTT

clone_size: NA
v_call: TRBV30
d_call: NA
j_call: TRBJ1-1
cdr3_aa: CAWKSLGDTEAFF
cdr3_nt: TGTGCCTGGAAGAGTCTGGGGGACACTGAAGCTTTCTTT

clone_size: NA
v_call: TRBV30
d_call: NA
j_call: TRBJ1-1
cdr3_aa: CAWRVVKASTEAFF
cdr3_nt: TGTGCCTGGAGAGTTGTTAAGGCGTCTACTGAAGCTTTCTTT

clone_size: NA
v_call: TRBV5-1
d_call: NA
j_call: TRBJ1-6
cdr3_aa: CASSPTDSVNSPLHF
cdr3_nt: TGCGCCAGCAGCCCAACGGACAGTGTAAATTCACCCCTCCACTTT

clone_size: NA
v_call: TRBV28
d_call: NA
j_call: TRBJ1-5
cdr3_aa: CASSFEHNQPQHF
cdr3_nt: TGTGCCAGCAGCTTTGAACACAATCAGCCCCAGCATTTT

clone_size: NA
v_call: TRBV20-1
d_call: NA
j_call: TRBJ2-2
cdr3_aa: CSASSREHGELFF
cdr3_nt: TGCAGTGCTAGTAGTAGGGAGCACGGGGAGCTGTTTTTT

clone_size: NA
v_call: TRBV6-1
d_call: NA
j_call: TRBJ1-1
cdr3_aa: CASQRGMNTEAFF
cdr3_nt: TGTGCCAGCCAAAGGGGCATGAACACTGAAGCTTTCTTT

clone_size: NA
v_call: TRBV28
d_call: TRBD1
j_call: TRBJ1-4
cdr3_aa: CASSPDQGAYEKLFF
cdr3_nt: TGTGCCAGCAGCCCAGATCAGGGGGCCTATGAAAAACTGTTTTTT

clone_size: few
v_call: TRBV27
d_call: NA
j_call: TRBJ2-5
cdr3_aa: CASSSSRANGETQYF
cdr3_nt: TGTGCCAGCAGTTCTTCCCGGGCGAACGGAGAGACCCAGTACTTC

clone_size: few
v_call: TRBV7-9
d_call: NA
j_call: TRBJ1-1
cdr3_aa: CASSLDNGGRKTEAFF
cdr3_nt: TGTGCCAGCAGCTTAGATAATGGGGGGCGAAAAACTGAAGCTTTCTTT

clone_size: NA
v_call: TRBV12-3/TRBV12-4
d_call: TRBD1
j_call: TRBJ2-7
cdr3_aa: CASSLARGIYEQYF
cdr3_nt: TGTGCCAGCAGTTTAGCCAGGGGGATCTACGAGCAGTACTTC

clone_size: NA
v_call: TRBV6-2/TRBV6-3
d_call: TRBD1
j_call: TRBJ2-3
cdr3_aa: CASSPGQGKTDTQYF
cdr3_nt: TGTGCCAGCAGCCCCGGACAGGGGAAGACAGATACGCAGTATTTT

clone_size: NA
v_call: TRBV20-1
d_call: NA
j_call: TRBJ2-5
cdr3_aa: CSARRDFWETQYF
cdr3_nt: TGCAGTGCGAGAAGGGACTTCTGGGAGACCCAGTACTTC

clone_size: few
v_call: TRBV4-1
d_call: NA
j_call: TRBJ2-7
cdr3_aa: CASSRTGRTYEQYF
cdr3_nt: TGCGCCAGCAGCCGTACGGGACGGACCTACGAGCAGTACTTC

clone_size: few
v_call: TRBV2
d_call: TRBD1
j_call: TRBJ1-1
cdr3_aa: CASSDREVAEAFF
cdr3_nt: TGTGCCAGCAGCGACAGGGAAGTGGCTGAAGCTTTCTTT

clone_size: few
v_call: TRBV6-1
d_call: NA
j_call: TRBJ2-5
cdr3_aa: CASSETDGGWTQYF
cdr3_nt: TGTGCCAGCAGTGAAACCGATGGCGGGTGGACCCAGTACTTC

clone_size: few
v_call: TRBV7-9
d_call: NA
j_call: TRBJ2-6
cdr3_aa: CASPGKTGANVLTF
cdr3_nt: TGTGCCAGCCCGGGGAAAACTGGGGCCAACGTCCTGACTTTC

clone_size: NA
v_call: TRBV12-3/TRBV12-4
d_call: TRBD1
j_call: TRBJ2-2
cdr3_aa: CASSPRQGSFGELFF
cdr3_nt: TGTGCCAGCAGTCCCCGACAGGGTAGCTTCGGGGAGCTGTTTTTT

clone_size: few
v_call: TRBV4-1
d_call: NA
j_call: TRBJ1-4
cdr3_aa: CAAGNEKLFF
cdr3_nt: TGCGCAGCAGGGAACGAAAAACTGTTTTTT

clone_size: NA
v_call: TRBV12-1
d_call: NA
j_call: TRBJ2-2
cdr3_aa: CASSFGDNVWQNTGELFF
cdr3_nt: TGTGCCAGCAGCTTTGGGGACAACGTGTGGCAGAACACCGGGGAGCTGTTTTTT

clone_size: NA
v_call: TRBV11-2
d_call: NA
j_call: TRBJ2-3
cdr3_aa: CASSFPGAGADTQYF
cdr3_nt: TGTGCCAGCAGCTTTCCGGGGGCTGGCGCAGATACGCAGTATTTT

clone_size: few
v_call: TRBV5-5
d_call: NA
j_call: TRBJ2-2
cdr3_aa: CASSLTQNTGELFF
cdr3_nt: TGTGCCAGCAGCTTGACGCAGAACACCGGGGAGCTGTTTTTT

clone_size: many
v_call: TRBV18
d_call: NA
j_call: TRBJ1-1
cdr3_aa: CASSPTPNTEAFF
cdr3_nt: TGTGCCAGCTCACCGACCCCGAACACTGAAGCTTTCTTT